This T cell receptor beta chain emerged from a study of identical twins. Study-wide findings and caveats: Insertions ran lower in abundant cord blood beta clonotypes, though not in memory repertoires.

This clonotype came up many times. Its cognate antigen is unknown. Template switching created a universal primer site, and the cDNA included unique molecular identifiers. From the 5' RACE reads, TCRdb called clonotypes with MiXCR, one entry per CDR3 protein. The table lists around 250,000 distinct CDR3 sequences, about 8.9% of them singletons. The data also belong to a second study, concerning yellow fever vaccine responses in identical twins. That report notes: A vaccine T cell response that seemed partly convergent and partly personalized was reported in twins.

Material: CD8+ T cells sorted from blood. The receptor comes from a woman under 30 in good health.

DNA of the CDR3: TGTGCCAGCAGCGGTAGAACCGGGGAGCTGTTTTTT. It yields the protein CASSGRTGELFF. The V call is TRBV4-2, the J call TRBJ2-2, with no clear D. This CDR3 has 12 residues. Germline loops: CDR1 LGHNA, CDR2 YNFKEQ. V was shortened by 5 bases and J by 5 bases, with 6 bases between the two germline ends.